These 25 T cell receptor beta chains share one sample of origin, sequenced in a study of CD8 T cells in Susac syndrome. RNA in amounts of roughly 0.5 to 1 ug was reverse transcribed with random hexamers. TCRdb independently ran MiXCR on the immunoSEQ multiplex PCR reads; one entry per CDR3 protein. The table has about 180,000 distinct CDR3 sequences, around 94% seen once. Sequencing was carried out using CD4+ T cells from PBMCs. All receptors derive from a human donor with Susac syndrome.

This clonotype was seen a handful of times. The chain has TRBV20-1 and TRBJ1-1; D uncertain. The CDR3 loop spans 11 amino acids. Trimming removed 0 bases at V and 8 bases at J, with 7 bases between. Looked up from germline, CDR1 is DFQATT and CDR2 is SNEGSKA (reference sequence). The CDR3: CSARDGVEAFF. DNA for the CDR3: TGCAGTGCTAGAGATGGGGTCGAAGCTTTCTTT.

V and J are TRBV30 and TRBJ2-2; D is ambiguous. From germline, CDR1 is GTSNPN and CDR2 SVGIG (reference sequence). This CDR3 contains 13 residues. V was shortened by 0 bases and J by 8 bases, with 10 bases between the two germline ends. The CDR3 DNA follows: TGTGCCTGGAGTGTACCCTCGTCTGGGGAGCTGTTTTTT. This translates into CAWSVPSSGELFF. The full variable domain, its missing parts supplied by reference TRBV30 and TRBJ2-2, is SQTIHQWPATLVQPVGSPLSLECTVEGTSNPNLYWYRQAAGRGLQLLFYSVGIGQISSEVPQNLSASRPQDRQFILSSKKLLLSDSGFYLCAWSVPSSGELFFGEGSRLTVL.

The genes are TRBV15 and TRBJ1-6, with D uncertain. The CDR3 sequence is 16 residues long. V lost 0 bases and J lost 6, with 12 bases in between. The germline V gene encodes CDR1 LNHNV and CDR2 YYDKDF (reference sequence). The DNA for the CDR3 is TGTGCCACCAGCAGAGACCCGGACTTTAGTAATTCACCCCTCCACTTT. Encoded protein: CATSRDPDFSNSPLHF.

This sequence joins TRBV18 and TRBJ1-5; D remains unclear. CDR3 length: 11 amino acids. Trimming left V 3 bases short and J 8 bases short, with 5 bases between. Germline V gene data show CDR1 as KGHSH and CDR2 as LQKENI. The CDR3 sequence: CASSPLEPQHF. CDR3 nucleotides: TGTGCCAGCTCACCCCTTGAGCCCCAGCATTTT.

The CDR3 coding sequence is TGTGCCACCAGTGATTCTAGGAGGGGAACGTACAATGAGCAGTTCTTC. Protein: CATSDSRRGTYNEQFF. This chain joins TRBV24-1 and TRBJ2-1; D possibly corresponds to TRBD2 (6 bases). The germline V gene encodes CDR1 KGHDR and CDR2 SFDVKD. V lost 2 bases, J lost 4 bases, and 14 bases lay in between. CDR3 length: 16 residues.

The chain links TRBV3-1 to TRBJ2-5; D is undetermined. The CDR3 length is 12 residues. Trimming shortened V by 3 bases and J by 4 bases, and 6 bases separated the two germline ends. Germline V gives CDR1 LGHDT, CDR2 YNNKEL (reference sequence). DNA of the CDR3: TGTGCCAGCAGCCAGCAGAGAGAGACCCAGTACTTC. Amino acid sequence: CASSQQRETQYF.

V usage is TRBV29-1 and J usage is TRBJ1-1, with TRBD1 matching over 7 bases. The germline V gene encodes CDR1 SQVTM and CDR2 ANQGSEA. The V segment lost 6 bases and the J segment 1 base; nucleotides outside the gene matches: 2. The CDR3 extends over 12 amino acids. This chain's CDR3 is CSVGDRNTEAFF. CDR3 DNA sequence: TGCAGCGTGGGGGACAGGAACACTGAAGCTTTCTTT.

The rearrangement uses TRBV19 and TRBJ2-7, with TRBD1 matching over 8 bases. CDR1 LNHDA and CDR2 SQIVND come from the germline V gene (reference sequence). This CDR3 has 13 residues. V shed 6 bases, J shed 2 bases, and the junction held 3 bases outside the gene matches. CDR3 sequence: CASSQGAAYEQYF. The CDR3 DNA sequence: TGTGCCAGTAGCCAGGGGGCTGCCTACGAGCAGTACTTC.

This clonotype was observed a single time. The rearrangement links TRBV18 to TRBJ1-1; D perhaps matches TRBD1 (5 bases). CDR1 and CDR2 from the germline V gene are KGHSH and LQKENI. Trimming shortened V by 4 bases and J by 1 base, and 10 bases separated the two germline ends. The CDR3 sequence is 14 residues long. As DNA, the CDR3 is TGTGCCAGCTCACAGACAGACGCGAACACTGAAGCTTTCTTT. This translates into CASSQTDANTEAFF.

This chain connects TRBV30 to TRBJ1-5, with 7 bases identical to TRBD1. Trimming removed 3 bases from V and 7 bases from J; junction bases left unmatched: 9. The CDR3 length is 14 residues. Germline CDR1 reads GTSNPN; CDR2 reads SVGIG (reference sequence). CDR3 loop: CAWRGPGGWQPQHF. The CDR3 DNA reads TGTGCCTGGAGGGGGCCAGGGGGTTGGCAGCCCCAGCATTTT.

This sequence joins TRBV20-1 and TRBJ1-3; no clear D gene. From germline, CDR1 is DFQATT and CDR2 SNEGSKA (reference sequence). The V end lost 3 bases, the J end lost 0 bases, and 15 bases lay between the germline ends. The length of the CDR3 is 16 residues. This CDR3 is CSASHWAGISGNTIYF. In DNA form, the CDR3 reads TGCAGTGCTAGTCATTGGGCGGGAATCTCTGGAAACACCATATATTTT.

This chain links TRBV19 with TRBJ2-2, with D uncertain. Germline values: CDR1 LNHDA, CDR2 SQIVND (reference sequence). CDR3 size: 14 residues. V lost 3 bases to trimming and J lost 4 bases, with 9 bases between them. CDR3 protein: CASSIGRITGELFF. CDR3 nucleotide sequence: TGTGCCAGTAGTATTGGCAGAATCACCGGGGAGCTGTTTTTT.

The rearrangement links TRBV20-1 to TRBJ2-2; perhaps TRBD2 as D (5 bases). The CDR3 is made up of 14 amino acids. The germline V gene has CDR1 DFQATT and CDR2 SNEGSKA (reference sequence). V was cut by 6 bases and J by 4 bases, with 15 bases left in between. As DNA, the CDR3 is TGCAGTGCCCGAGAACCACTAGGCACCGGGGAGCTGTTTTTT. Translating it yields CSAREPLGTGELFF.

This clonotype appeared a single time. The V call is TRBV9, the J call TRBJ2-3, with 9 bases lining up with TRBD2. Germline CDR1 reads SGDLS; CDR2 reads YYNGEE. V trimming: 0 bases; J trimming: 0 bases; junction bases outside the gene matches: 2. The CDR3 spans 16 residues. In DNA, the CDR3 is TGTGCCAGCAGCGTAGTAGCGGGAGCGAGCACAGATACGCAGTATTTT. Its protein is CASSVVAGASTDTQYF.

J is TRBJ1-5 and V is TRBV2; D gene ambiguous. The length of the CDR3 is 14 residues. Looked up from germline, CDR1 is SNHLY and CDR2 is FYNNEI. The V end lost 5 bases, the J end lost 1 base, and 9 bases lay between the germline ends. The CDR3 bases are TGTGCCAGCAGTCGCGTGTTGAGCAATCAGCCCCAGCATTTT. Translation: CASSRVLSNQPQHF.

CDR3 sequence (DNA): TGTGCCAGCAGGAAGTTTTTCAGCAACTATGGCTACACCTTC. Translation: CASRKFFSNYGYTF. The chain has TRBV2 and TRBJ1-2; D unclear. Trimming left V 6 bases short and J 2 bases short, with 13 bases between. The germline V gene encodes CDR1 SNHLY and CDR2 FYNNEI. The CDR3 has 14 amino acids.

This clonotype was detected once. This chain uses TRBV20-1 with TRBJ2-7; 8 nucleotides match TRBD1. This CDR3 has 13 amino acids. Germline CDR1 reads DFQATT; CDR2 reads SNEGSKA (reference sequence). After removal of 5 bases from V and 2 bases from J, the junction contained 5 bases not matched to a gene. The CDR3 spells CSAGGDRPYEQYF. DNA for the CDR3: TGCAGTGCTGGAGGGGACAGGCCCTACGAGCAGTACTTC.

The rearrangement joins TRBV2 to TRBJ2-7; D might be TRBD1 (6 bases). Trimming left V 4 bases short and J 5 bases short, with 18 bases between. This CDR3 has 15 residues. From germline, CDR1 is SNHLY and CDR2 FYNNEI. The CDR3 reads CASSGQAAFGDEQYF. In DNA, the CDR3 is TGTGCCAGCAGTGGACAGGCGGCCTTTGGTGACGAGCAGTACTTC.

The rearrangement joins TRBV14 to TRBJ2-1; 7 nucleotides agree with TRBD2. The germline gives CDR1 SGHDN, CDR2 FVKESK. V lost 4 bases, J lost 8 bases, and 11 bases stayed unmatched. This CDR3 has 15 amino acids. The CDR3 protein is CASSRDSREIDEQFF. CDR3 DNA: TGTGCCAGCAGCCGGGATTCGCGGGAGATTGATGAGCAGTTCTTC.

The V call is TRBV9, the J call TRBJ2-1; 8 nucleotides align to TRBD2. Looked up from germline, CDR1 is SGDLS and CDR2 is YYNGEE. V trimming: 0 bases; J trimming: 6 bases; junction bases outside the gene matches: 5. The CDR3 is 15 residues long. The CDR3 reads CASSVVLAAGNEQFF. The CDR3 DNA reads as TGTGCCAGCAGCGTAGTACTAGCGGCAGGCAATGAGCAGTTCTTC.

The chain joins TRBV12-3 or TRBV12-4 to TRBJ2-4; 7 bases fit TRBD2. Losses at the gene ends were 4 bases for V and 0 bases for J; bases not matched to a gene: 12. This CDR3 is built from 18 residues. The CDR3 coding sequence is TGTGCCAGCAGTTCCTCGGGGACTATCGACTTAGCCAAAAACATTCAGTACTTC. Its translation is CASSSSGTIDLAKNIQYF.

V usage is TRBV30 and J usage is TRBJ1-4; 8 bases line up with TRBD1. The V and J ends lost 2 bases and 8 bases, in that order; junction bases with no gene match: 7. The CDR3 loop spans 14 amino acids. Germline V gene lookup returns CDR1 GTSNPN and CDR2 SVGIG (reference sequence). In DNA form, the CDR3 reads TGTGCCTGGAGTTTGACAGGGGTCGAAGAAAAACTGTTTTTT. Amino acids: CAWSLTGVEEKLFF. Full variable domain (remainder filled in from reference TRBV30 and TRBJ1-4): SQTIHQWPATLVQPVGSPLSLECTVEGTSNPNLYWYRQAAGRGLQLLFYSVGIGQISSEVPQNLSASRPQDRQFILSSKKLLLSDSGFYLCAWSLTGVEEKLFFGSGTQLSVL.

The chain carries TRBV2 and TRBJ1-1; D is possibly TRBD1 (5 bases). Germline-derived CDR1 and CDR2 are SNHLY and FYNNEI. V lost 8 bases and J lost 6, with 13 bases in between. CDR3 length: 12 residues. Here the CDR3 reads CASGGGAAEAFF. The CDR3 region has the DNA TGTGCCAGCGGGGGAGGGGCCGCTGAAGCTTTCTTT.

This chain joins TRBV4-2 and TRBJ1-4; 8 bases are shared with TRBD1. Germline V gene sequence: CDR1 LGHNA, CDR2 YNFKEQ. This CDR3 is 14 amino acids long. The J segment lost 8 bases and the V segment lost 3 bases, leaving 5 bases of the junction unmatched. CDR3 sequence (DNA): TGTGCCAGCAGCCACGCGACAGGGGACGAAAAACTGTTTTTT. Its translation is CASSHATGDEKLFF.

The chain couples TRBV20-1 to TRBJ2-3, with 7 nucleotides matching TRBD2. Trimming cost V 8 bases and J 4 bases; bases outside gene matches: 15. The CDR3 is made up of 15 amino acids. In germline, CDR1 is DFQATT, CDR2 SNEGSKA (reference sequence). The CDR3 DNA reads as TGCAGTCCACCGACGGGGGGACCAGGGCCAGATACGCAGTATTTT. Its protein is CSPPTGGPGPDTQYF.